These T cell receptor beta chains were read from a single sample in a study of CD8 T cells in ankylosing spondylitis. Each CDR3 protein is one row after TCRdb ran MiXCR on the 5' RACE reads. The table includes 200,000 to 250,000 distinct CDR3 sequences, roughly 10% detected once. Sequences were obtained from blood, either unsorted or a sorted T cell fraction (not recorded which). These receptors were taken from a male donor with ankylosing spondylitis or in good health (not recorded which). Both conserved end residues are part of each CDR3. A D gene is named only where the DNA matches it firmly. The size field is filled for only some rows; it gives once, few, many or a size class.

J | D | size | length | V | CDR3 | DNA
TRBJ2-1 | . | . | 17 | TRBV7-6 | CASSLVLASEGHNEQFF | TGTGCCAGCAGCTTAGTGCTGGCATCAGAAGGGCACAATGAGCAGTTCTTC
TRBJ2-3 | TRBD2 | few | 18 | TRBV5-1 | CASSLGLAGGTSTDTQYF | TGCGCCAGCAGCTTGGGACTAGCGGGAGGGACTAGCACAGATACGCAGTATTTT
TRBJ1-1 | . | many | 15 | TRBV20-1 | CSARERDLPLTEAFF | TGCAGTGCCCGGGAGAGGGATCTTCCCCTCACTGAAGCTTTCTTT
TRBJ2-5 | . | . | 13 | TRBV5-1 | CASSLEPQEAQYF | TGCGCCAGCAGCTTGGAACCACAAGAGGCCCAGTACTTC
TRBJ2-5 | TRBD2 | . | 16 | TRBV5-6 | CASSSRGLAAQETQYF | TGTGCCAGCAGCTCCCGGGGACTAGCGGCGCAAGAGACCCAGTACTTC
TRBJ2-1 | . | . | 13 | TRBV12-3/TRBV12-4 | CASSPSVRNEQFF | TGTGCCAGCAGTCCGAGCGTCAGGAATGAGCAGTTCTTC
TRBJ2-7 | . | . | 15 | TRBV5-1 | CASSPGSTPSYEQYF | TGCGCCAGCAGCCCGGGCAGCACACCTTCCTACGAGCAGTACTTC
TRBJ1-3 | . | few | 15 | TRBV5-1 | CASSLDAGSGNTIYF | TGCGCCAGCAGCTTGGACGCAGGGTCCGGAAACACCATATATTTT
TRBJ2-7 | . | . | 16 | TRBV28 | CASSPTGRIGSYEQYF | TGTGCCAGCAGTCCCACCGGAAGAATAGGTTCGTACGAGCAGTACTTC
TRBJ1-1 | . | once | 13 | TRBV11-2 | CVSQRSGRTEAFF | TGTGTCAGCCAGCGTTCAGGGCGGACTGAAGCTTTCTTT
TRBJ2-7 | . | few | 14 | TRBV10-3 | CAISESDSSYEQYF | TGTGCCATCAGTGAGTCGGACAGCTCCTACGAGCAGTACTTC
TRBJ1-1 | . | many | 15 | TRBV2 | CASSDRGGGQTEAFF | TGTGCCAGCAGTGATCGGGGAGGCGGCCAAACTGAAGCTTTCTTT
TRBJ2-1 | . | few | 14 | TRBV20-1 | CSARGTLSYNEQFF | TGCAGTGCTAGGGGGACACTCTCCTACAATGAGCAGTTCTTC
TRBJ2-3 | . | many | 14 | TRBV12-3/TRBV12-4 | CASALGASTDTQYF | TGTGCCAGCGCCCTCGGGGCAAGCACAGATACGCAGTATTTT
TRBJ2-1 | TRBD2 | many | 17 | TRBV20-1 | CSARPAGRGGSYNEQFF | TGCAGTGCTAGACCCGCCGGGCGGGGGGGCTCCTACAATGAGCAGTTCTTC
TRBJ1-1 | TRBD1 | many | 13 | TRBV5-6 | CASSRQGWAEAFF | TGTGCCAGCAGCCGACAGGGTTGGGCTGAAGCTTTCTTT
TRBJ2-2 | . | . | 16 | TRBV11-2 | CASSFGWGVKAGELFF | TGTGCCAGCAGCTTCGGCTGGGGGGTTAAAGCCGGGGAGCTGTTTTTT
TRBJ1-1 | . | many | 15 | TRBV10-3 | CAISETGSADTEAFF | TGTGCCATCAGTGAGACAGGGTCTGCGGACACTGAAGCTTTCTTT
TRBJ2-1 | TRBD2 | many | 16 | TRBV15 | CATSRDSGISYNEQFF | TGTGCCACCAGCAGAGATAGCGGGATCTCTTACAATGAGCAGTTCTTC
TRBJ2-5 | TRBD2 | . | 14 | TRBV10-3 | CAISETSGQETQYF | TGTGCCATCAGTGAGACTAGCGGCCAAGAGACCCAGTACTTC
TRBJ2-7 | . | . | 13 | TRBV7-2 | CASSLVRDNEQYF | TGTGCCAGCAGCTTAGTCAGGGATAACGAGCAGTACTTC
TRBJ2-1 | TRBD1 | many | 15 | TRBV24-1 | CATSDPGQGSPEQFF | TGTGCCACCAGTGATCCGGGACAGGGGAGTCCTGAGCAGTTCTTC
TRBJ1-2 | . | few | 13 | TRBV5-1 | CASSTQGNYGYTF | TGCGCCAGCAGCACACAGGGAAACTATGGCTACACCTTC
TRBJ1-4 | . | many | 14 | TRBV6-5 | CASSYGRHNEKLFF | TGTGCCAGCAGTTACGGCAGACATAATGAAAAACTGTTTTTT
TRBJ2-3 | . | many | 11 | TRBV20-1 | CSARVRDTQYF | TGCAGTGCTAGAGTCCGAGATACGCAGTATTTT
TRBJ2-2 | TRBD2 | many | 13 | TRBV6-1 | CASSGLAVGELFF | TGTGCCAGCAGCGGACTAGCGGTCGGGGAGCTGTTTTTT
TRBJ1-1 | . | many | 15 | TRBV7-2 | CASSPNPGLKAVAFF | TGTGCCAGCAGCCCCAACCCGGGACTTAAAGCTGTAGCTTTCTTT
TRBJ2-2 | TRBD1 | few | 15 | TRBV5-1 | CATRGQAADTGELFF | TGCGCCACTAGGGGACAGGCTGCGGACACCGGGGAGCTGTTTTTT
TRBJ2-3 | TRBD2 | . | 15 | TRBV7-3 | CASSPRTRPTDTQYF | TGTGCCAGCAGCCCCCGGACTAGGCCCACAGATACGCAGTATTTT
TRBJ2-1 | . | few | 13 | TRBV7-2 | CAASRYLGYEQFF | TGTGCCGCCAGCAGGTACTTAGGTTATGAGCAGTTCTTC